This TCR beta chain was captured in a study of STAT3 mutations in large granular lymphocyte leukemia. Study context: Over half of T-LGLL patients had one or more immunosuppressive regimens. General study results and limits: In T-cell large granular lymphocyte leukemia, about half of patients showed multiple immunodominant subclonotypes. A small but highly pathogenic clone may have been missed.

Regarding this clone: No antigen is known for it.

Here immunoSEQ multiplex PCR was the method, and the copy in TCRdb shows in-frame clones only, minus some. Among 3,900 or so clones, 66% were seen once, and the ten largest hold around 66%. Trimming stripped 5 bases from V and 10 bases from J, with 12 bases between. The CDR3 length is 13 residues. From germline, CDR1 is SGHAT and CDR2 FQNNGV. The TCR comes from a man in his sixties with T-cell large granular lymphocyte leukemia. Some clones in this sample may be carry-over from other donors' samples. The sample consisted of peripheral blood mononuclear cells. The chain links TRBV11-2 to TRBJ1-6, with D maybe TRBD1 (5 bases). The DNA for the CDR3 is TGTGCCAGCAGCGCGTATCAGGGATCACCCCTCCACTTT. The encoded protein is CASSAYQGSPLHF.